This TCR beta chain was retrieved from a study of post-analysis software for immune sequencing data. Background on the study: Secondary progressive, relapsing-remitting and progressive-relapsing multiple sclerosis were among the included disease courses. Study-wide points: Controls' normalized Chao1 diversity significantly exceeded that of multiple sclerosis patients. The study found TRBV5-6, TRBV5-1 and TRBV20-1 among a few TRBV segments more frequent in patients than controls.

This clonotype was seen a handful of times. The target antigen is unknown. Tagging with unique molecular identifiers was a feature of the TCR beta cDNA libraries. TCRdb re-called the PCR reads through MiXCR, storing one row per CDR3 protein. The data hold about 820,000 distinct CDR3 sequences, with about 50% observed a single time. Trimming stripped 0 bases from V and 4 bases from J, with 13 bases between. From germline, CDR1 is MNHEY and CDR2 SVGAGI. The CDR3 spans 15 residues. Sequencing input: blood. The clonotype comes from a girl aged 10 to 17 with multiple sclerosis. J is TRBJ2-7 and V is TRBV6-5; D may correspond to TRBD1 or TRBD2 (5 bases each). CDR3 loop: CASSYSGPAAYEQYF. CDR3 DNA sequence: TGTGCCAGCAGTTACTCGGGACCAGCGGCATACGAGCAGTACTTC.